This TCR beta chain is from a study of T cells after yellow fever vaccination. Study-level points and caveats: Highly abundant clonotypes carried over from the bulk population could end up in FACS-sorted repertoires as contaminants. A limited proportion of clonotypes was detected within both the CD4 and CD8 compartments. In post-booster samples, most primary-vaccination clones reappeared (roughly 96% CD4, 88% CD8).

Comment on this clonotype: As yet, its antigen is unknown.

Germline loops: CDR1 MNHEY, CDR2 SVGEGT. CDR3 length equals 14 residues. V was trimmed by 8 bases and J by 7 bases, leaving 18 bases between them. Template switching with 5'RACE generated the TCR cDNA and added a universal primer site and UMIs. TCRdb reprocessed the 5' RACE reads with MiXCR, giving one entry per CDR3 protein. The sample consists of fewer than 450,000 distinct CDR3 sequences, 11% of them appearing once. The sample was PBMCs, taken on the day of the first yellow fever vaccination. This clonotype originated in a man between 18 and 35 years old who received the YFV17D yellow fever vaccine. The chain is built from TRBV6-2 or TRBV6-3 and TRBJ1-5; D unresolved. As DNA, the CDR3 is TGTGCCAGCCATGACGTAGGGCCCAACCAGCCCCAGCATTTT. Translation gives CASHDVGPNQPQHF.